This TCR beta chain is from a study of blood T cell repertoires in COVID-19. The overall study: The cDNA or gDNA used as material had been derived from T cells, B-cell-depleted T cells, or PBMCs.

Trimming removed 5 bases from V and 7 bases from J; junction bases left unmatched: 3. The CDR3 extends over 12 amino acids. Germline values: CDR1 GTSNPN, CDR2 SVGIG (reference sequence). Using immunoSEQ multiplex PCR, the repertoire was profiled, and TCRdb retains in-frame clones only, with some absent. This sample has about 250,000 clones, with about nine tenths found just once. Sequencing was done on a sample of PBMCs or T cells enriched from blood (not recorded which). This chain links TRBV30 with TRBJ1-5; 9 bases are shared with TRBD1. This TCR was sampled from a woman aged 30 to 39 with acute COVID-19. This chain's CDR3 is CAWGQGNQPQHF. CDR3 bases: TGTGCCTGGGGACAGGGGAACCAGCCCCAGCATTTT.